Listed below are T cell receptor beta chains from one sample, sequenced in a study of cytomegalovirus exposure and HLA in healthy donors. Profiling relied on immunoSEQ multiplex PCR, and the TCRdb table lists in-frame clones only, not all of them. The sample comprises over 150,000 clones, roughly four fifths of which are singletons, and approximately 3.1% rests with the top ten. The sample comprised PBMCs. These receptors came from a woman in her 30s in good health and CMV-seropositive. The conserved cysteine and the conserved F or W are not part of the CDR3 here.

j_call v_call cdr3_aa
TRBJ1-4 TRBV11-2 ASSSRGYEKLF
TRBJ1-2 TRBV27 ASSLRGQGAINYGYT
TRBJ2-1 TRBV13 ASSPWTSGEYNEQF
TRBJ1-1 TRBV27 ASSFGGGPTEAF
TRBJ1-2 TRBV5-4 ASSLRTGVGYT
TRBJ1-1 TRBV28 ASEGQMNTEAF
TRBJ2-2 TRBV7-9 ASIRQANTGELF
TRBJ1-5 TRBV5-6 ASSLGQGKVQPQH
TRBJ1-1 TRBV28 ASRIDRADTEAF
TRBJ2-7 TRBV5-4 ASSLNDRAKYEQY
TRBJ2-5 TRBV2 ASSYGGRAGETQY
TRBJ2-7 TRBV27 ASSPGLAGYYEQY
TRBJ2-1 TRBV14 ASSPRTSGYNEQF
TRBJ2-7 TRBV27 ASSSRGGGTSYEQY
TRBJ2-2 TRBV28 ASKKRASGRTGELF
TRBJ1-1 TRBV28 ASSSPTGRNTEAF
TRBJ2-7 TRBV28 ASSFWQGAYEQY
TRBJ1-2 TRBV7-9 ASSQTGSYGYT
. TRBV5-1 ASRRERDEQY
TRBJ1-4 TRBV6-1 ASSERTNEKLF
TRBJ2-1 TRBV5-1 ASSLAGTSANEQF
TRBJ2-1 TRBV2 ASSGSGNPYNEQF
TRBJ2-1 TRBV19 ASRVPGRDNEQF
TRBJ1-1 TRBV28 ASSLLVQGTEAF
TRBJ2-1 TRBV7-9 ASSLSGEVDEQF
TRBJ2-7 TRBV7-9 ASSLEVGSYEQY
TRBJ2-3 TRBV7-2 ASSLGAVSTDTQY
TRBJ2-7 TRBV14 ASSQTYEQY
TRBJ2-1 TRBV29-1 SVEGLAGVGTYNEQF
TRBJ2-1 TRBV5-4 ASSLAGAGAVRQF
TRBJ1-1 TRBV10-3 AISLTGGTEAF
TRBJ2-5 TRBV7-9 SSSLARGHAQETQY
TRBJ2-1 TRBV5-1 ASSSGKTSGIREQF
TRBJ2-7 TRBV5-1 ASSLMTGESYEQY
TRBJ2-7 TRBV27 ASSPMRAGGGEQY
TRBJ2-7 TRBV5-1 ASSPPDRAMDEQY
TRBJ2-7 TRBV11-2 ASSQGDKFEQY
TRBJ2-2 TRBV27 ASSPGLAGAGELF
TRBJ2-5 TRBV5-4 ASSSPGHPGETQY
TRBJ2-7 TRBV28 ASSFLTGSYVQY
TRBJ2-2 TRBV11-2 ASSIRTSGGGELF